Here is one T cell receptor beta chain with its context. The antigen remains unidentified. This specimen comes from a study of cytomegalovirus exposure and HLA in healthy donors. Study overall: Of all 398 donors who were genotyped, roughly 81% belonged to the Caucasian-associated ancestry cluster.

PCR amplification relied on 60 Vbeta primers (plus 13 Jbeta primers). Assay used: immunoSEQ multiplex PCR; TCRdb lists only in-frame clones, some missing. The sample consists of more than 80,000 clones, approximately 75% of them appearing once. Points from the study as a whole: Specificity of a few CMV-associated chains for CMV antigens was verified in vitro. It has been reported that TCR beta sequences accurately predicted the HLA-A and HLA-B alleles of most subjects. On later analysis, the bulk of CMV-associated TCR beta chains appeared to be HLA-restricted.

Germline V CDR1 and CDR2: SGDLS, YYNGEE. Trimming stripped 0 bases from V and 0 bases from J, with 13 bases between. This CDR3 spans 17 amino acids. The sequence derives from a man between 60 and 75 years old in good health and CMV-seronegative. The gene calls are TRBV9 and TRBJ1-3; a weak D match, TRBD1 (5 bases). The sequencing input was PBMCs. CDR3 loop: CASSVDLPGNSGNTIYF. The CDR3, as DNA: TGTGCCAGCAGCGTAGATCTCCCAGGGAACTCTGGAAACACCATATATTTT.